This TCR beta chain is from a study of somatic mutations in cytotoxic T cells in rheumatoid arthritis. Isolation of CD4+ and CD8+ cells used positive magnetic bead selection, with purity checked by flow cytometry. In the source study's methods: Matches were rare between published virus-specific TCRB sequences and patient CD8+ clones exceeding 1%. TCRdb's copy holds only in-frame clones and misses some; the assay was immunoSEQ multiplex PCR. V, J and clone size are taken as reported in that table, and D and trimming were inferred from the DNA itself. The repertoire includes about 19,000 clones, about 85% of them detected once, and around 7% sits in the top ten. The CDR3 spans 12 residues. Germline V gene lookup returns CDR1 MNHEY and CDR2 SMNVEV (reference sequence). V trimming: 8 bases; J trimming: 3 bases; junction bases outside the gene matches: 1.

This clonotype originated in a woman in her forties with rheumatoid arthritis. V gene TRBV27 combines with J gene TRBJ2-7; 10 bases are a match to TRBD1. The source material was CD8+ T cells sorted from blood. This CDR3 reads CASGTGVYEQYF. The CDR3 DNA reads TGTGCCAGCGGGACAGGGGTCTACGAGCAGTACTTC.